This TCR beta chain derives from a study of blood T cell repertoires in COVID-19. For the study at large: The United States, Italy and Spain provided the acute and convalescent COVID-19 samples. The cDNA or gDNA used as material had been derived from T cells, B-cell-depleted T cells, or PBMCs.

This CDR3 is built from 17 residues. V was pared by 4 bases and J by 8 bases, with 14 bases of the junction left unmatched. Germline CDR1 and CDR2: LGHNA and YNFKEQ. Data came from immunoSEQ multiplex PCR; TCRdb stores just in-frame clones and leaves some out. The data show about 400,000 clones, around nine tenths seen once. The gene calls are TRBV4-2 and TRBJ2-1; 10 nucleotides agree with TRBD2. The receptor was derived from a human donor in a cohort sampled during active COVID-19. Sequenced input: peripheral blood. The CDR3 region is CASSRNALAGVSDEQFF. CDR3 coding DNA: TGTGCCAGCAGCCGTAACGCGCTAGCGGGAGTTAGCGATGAGCAGTTCTTC.